The sequence of this T cell receptor beta chain was determined in a study of blood T cell repertoires in COVID-19. In the study overall: COVID-19 samples, acute and convalescent, were from the United States, Italy and Spain. The cDNA or gDNA used as material had been derived from T cells, B-cell-depleted T cells, or PBMCs.

The germline gives CDR1 SGHTA, CDR2 FQGNSA. This CDR3 region has 15 residues. Trimming removed 1 base from V and 7 bases from J; junction bases left unmatched: 8. In this sample, this clone turned up once. Original processing notes: Counts of nucleated cells, estimated from reference gene primer amplification, were obtained. The method was immunoSEQ multiplex PCR; TCRdb's version includes in-frame clones alone and lacks a portion of them. The D gene and trimming were derived from the DNA, and the V and J assignments and clone size from that table. The data contain some 230,000 clones, around four fifths of them singletons.

The receptor comes from a woman aged 60 to 75 who had recovered from COVID-19. What was sequenced was peripheral blood. The chain combines TRBV7-2 with TRBJ1-1; TRBD1 matches at 8 bases. CDR3 bases: TGTGCCAGCAGCTTAGTAGGCAGGGGGCATTATGAAGCTTTCTTT. It translates to CASSLVGRGHYEAFF. Full variable domain (missing parts from reference TRBV7-2 and TRBJ1-1): GAGVSQSPSNKVTEKGKDVELRCDPISGHTALYWYRQSLGQGLEFLIYFQGNSAPDKSGLPSDRFSAERTGGSVSTLTIQRTQQEDSAVYLCASSLVGRGHYEAFFGQGTRLTVV.